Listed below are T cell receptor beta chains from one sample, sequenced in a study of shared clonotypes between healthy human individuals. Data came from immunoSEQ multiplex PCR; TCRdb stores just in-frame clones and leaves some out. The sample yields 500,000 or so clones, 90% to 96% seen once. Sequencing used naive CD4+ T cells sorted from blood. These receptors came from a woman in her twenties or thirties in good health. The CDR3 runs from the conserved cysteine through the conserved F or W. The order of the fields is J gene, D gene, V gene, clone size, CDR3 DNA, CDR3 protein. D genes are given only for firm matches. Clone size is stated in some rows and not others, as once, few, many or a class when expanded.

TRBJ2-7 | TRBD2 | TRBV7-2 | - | TGTGCCAGCAGCTTTACTAGCGGGGCCTACGAGCAGTACTTC | CASSFTSGAYEQYF
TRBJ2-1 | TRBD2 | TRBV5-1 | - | TGCGCCAGCAGCTTATCCGGGACTAGCGGGATCAATGAGCAGTTCTTC | CASSLSGTSGINEQFF
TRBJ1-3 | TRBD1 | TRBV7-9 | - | TGTGCCAGCAGCGGGACAGGGGGATCTGGAAACACCATATATTTT | CASSGTGGSGNTIYF
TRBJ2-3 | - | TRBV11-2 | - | TGTGCCAGCAGCTCCATAGGGGGGCAGGATACGCAGTATTTT | CASSSIGGQDTQYF
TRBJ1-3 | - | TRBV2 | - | TGTGCCAGCAGTGAAAGGGGCTCTGGAAACACCATATATTTT | CASSERGSGNTIYF
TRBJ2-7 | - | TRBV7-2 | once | TGTGCCAGCAGCTTAATGGGGCTGCACGAGCAGTACTTC | CASSLMGLHEQYF
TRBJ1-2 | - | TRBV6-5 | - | TGTGCCAGCAAGCCACTCCCCGGACAAAACTATGGCTACACCTTC | CASKPLPGQNYGYTF
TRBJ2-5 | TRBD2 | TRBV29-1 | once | TGCAGCGTCCGGACTAGCGCGAGGGGAGAGCAGTACTTC | CSVRTSARGEQYF
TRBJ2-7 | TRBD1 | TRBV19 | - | TGTGCCAGTAGTCTCCAATCCGGGACAGGGGGCAAGTACGAGCAGTACTTC | CASSLQSGTGGKYEQYF
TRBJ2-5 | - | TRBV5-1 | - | TGCGCCAGCAGCGTAGGGGCGGGCGAGACCCAGTACTTC | CASSVGAGETQYF
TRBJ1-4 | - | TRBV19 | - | TGTGCCAGTAATCGAAGGACCGGTGAAAAACTGTTTTTT | CASNRRTGEKLFF
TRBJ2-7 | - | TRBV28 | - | TGTGCCAGCAGTTTTCGGCGGAAGTACGAGCAGTACTTC | CASSFRRKYEQYF
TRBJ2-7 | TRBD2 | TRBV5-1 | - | TGCGCCAGCAGCTTGGTTTGGCTAGCGGATGAAGTCGGCGAGCAGTACTTC | CASSLVWLADEVGEQYF
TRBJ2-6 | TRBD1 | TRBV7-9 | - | TGTGCCAGCAGCTTTCGGCCGGGACAGGGTGGCCCTGGGGCCAACGTCCTGACTTTC | CASSFRPGQGGPGANVLTF
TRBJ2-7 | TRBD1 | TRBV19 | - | TGTGCCAGTCGGAGGACAGGGGGCCACGAGCAGTACTTC | CASRRTGGHEQYF
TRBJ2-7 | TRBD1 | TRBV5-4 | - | TGTGCCAGCAGCTTAGCAGGGGGCAGGTACGAGCAGTACTTC | CASSLAGGRYEQYF
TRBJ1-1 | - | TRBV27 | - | TGTGCCACCAGGGGAGTGGGACACAAGAACACTGAAGCTTTCTTT | CATRGVGHKNTEAFF
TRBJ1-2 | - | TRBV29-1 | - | TGCAGCGACGGACGTTCCTATGGCTACACCTTC | CSDGRSYGYTF
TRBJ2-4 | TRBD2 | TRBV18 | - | TGTGCCAGCTCACCACAGACTAGCGGACTCCAGGGGGGGAACACTCAGTACTTC | CASSPQTSGLQGGNTQYF
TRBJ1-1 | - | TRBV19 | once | TGTGCCAGTAGCACGGTCCTCATGGCTTTCTTT | CASSTVLMAFF
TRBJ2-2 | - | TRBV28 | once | TGTGCCAGCAGAAGCGGGACAAACACCGGGGAGCTGTTTTTT | CASRSGTNTGELFF
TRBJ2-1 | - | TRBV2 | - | TGTGCCACCAGTCTGGGGGCAGAGCAGTTCTTC | CATSLGAEQFF
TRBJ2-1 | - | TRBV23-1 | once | TGCGCCAGCAGTCAAGCAGCGCCGAGCTCCTACAATGAGCAGTTCTTC | CASSQAAPSSYNEQFF
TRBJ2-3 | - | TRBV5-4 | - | TGTGCCAGCACCTTGGAAAAGGGACGCACAGATACGCAGTATTTT | CASTLEKGRTDTQYF
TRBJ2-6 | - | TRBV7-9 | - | TGTGCCAGCAGTTTACGCATCTTTTCCTACTCTGGGGCCAACGTCCTGACTTTC | CASSLRIFSYSGANVLTF
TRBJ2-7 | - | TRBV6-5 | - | TGTGCCAGCAGCCGAGTGGACTCGGGAAACTACGAGCAGTACTTC | CASSRVDSGNYEQYF
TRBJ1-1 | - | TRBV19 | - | TGTGCCAGTAAGGTTGGCGTTATGATGAACACTGAAGCTTTCTTT | CASKVGVMMNTEAFF
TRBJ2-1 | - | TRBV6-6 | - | TGTGCCACTTCTTCTGGGGGTCGGAATGAGCAGTTCTTC | CATSSGGRNEQFF
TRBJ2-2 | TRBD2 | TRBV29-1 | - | TGCAGCGTTGCCGGCGGGAGGGCCAACACCGGGGAGCTGTTTTTT | CSVAGGRANTGELFF
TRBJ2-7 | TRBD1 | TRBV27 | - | TGTGCCAGCAGTTTCTTAGGACAGGGTTCCTACGAGCAGTACTTC | CASSFLGQGSYEQYF
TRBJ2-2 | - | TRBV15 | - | TGTGCCACCAGCAGAGATCTGGGGGCGAGGTACACCGGGGAGCTGTTTTTT | CATSRDLGARYTGELFF
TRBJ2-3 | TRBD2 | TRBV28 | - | TGTGCCAGCAGTTTACGGGCGGGAGGGCTTGATACGCAGTATTTT | CASSLRAGGLDTQYF
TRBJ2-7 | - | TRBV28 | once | TGTGCCAGCAGTCAACAGGGATACGAGCAGTACTTC | CASSQQGYEQYF
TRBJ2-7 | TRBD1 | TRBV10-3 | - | TGTGCCATCCGGAAAACAGGGGTTCAGACCTACGAGCAGTACTTC | CAIRKTGVQTYEQYF